This T cell receptor beta chain was observed in a study of cytomegalovirus exposure and HLA in healthy donors. Overall study results and limits: Rarity characterized most TCR sequences, yet some public TCRs appeared in many donors.

Trimming removed 5 bases from V and 3 bases from J; junction bases left unmatched: 0. Per germline, CDR1 SNHLY and CDR2 FYNNEI. The CDR3 loop spans 12 amino acids. PCR used 60 Vbeta primers and 13 Jbeta primers. Some clones are missing from TCRdb's copy, which holds only in-frame ones; the method was immunoSEQ multiplex PCR. The table shows around 120,000 clones, with approximately 76% occurring only once. Regarding this clone: Antigen specificity is unknown.

V gene TRBV2 combines with J gene TRBJ1-2; 7 nucleotides match TRBD1. The sequencing sample was made of PBMCs. The origin of this receptor is a man between 60 and 70 years old in good health and CMV-seropositive. In DNA, the CDR3 is TGTGCCAGCAGTACAGGGGACTATGGCTACACCTTC. Translated: CASSTGDYGYTF. Using reference TRBV2 and TRBJ1-2 for the parts outside the CDR3, the full variable domain is EPEVTQTPSHQVTQMGQEVILRCVPISNHLYFYWYRQILGQKVEFLVSFYNNEISEKSEIFDDQFSVERPDGSNFTLKIRSTKLEDSAMYFCASSTGDYGYTFGSGTRLTVV.